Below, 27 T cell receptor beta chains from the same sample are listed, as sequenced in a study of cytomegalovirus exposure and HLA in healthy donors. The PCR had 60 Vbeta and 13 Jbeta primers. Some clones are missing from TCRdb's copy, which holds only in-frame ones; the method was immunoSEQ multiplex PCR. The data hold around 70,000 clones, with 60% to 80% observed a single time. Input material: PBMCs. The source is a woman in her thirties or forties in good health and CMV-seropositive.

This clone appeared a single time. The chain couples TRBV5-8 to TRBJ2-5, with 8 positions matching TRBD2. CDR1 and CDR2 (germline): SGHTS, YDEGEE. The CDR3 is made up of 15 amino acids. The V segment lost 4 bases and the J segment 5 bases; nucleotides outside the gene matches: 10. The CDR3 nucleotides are TGTGCCAGCAGCAGACGGGGGGGCGCTGGGGAGACCCAGTACTTC. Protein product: CASSRRGGAGETQYF.

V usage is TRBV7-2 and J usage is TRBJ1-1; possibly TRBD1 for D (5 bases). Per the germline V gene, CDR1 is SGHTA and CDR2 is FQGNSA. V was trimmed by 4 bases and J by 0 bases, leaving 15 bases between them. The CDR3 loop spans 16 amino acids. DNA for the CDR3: TGTGCCAGCAGCTCTCATAAGGGGTGGGTGAACACTGAAGCTTTCTTT. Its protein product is CASSSHKGWVNTEAFF.

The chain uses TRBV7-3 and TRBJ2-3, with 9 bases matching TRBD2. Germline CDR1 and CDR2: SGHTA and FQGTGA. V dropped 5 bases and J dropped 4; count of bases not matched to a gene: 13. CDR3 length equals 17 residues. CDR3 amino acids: CASSAGPRGGWADTQYF. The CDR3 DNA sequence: TGTGCCAGCAGCGCCGGTCCGCGGGGGGGCTGGGCAGATACGCAGTATTTT.

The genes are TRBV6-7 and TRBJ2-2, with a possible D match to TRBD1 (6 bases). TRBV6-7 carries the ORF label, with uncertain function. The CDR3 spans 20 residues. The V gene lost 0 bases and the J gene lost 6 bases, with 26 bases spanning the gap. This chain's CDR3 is CASSYSNTTTGVGRSGELFF. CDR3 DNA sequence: TGTGCCAGCAGTTACTCGAACACTACGACAGGCGTTGGTCGTTCCGGGGAGCTGTTTTTT.

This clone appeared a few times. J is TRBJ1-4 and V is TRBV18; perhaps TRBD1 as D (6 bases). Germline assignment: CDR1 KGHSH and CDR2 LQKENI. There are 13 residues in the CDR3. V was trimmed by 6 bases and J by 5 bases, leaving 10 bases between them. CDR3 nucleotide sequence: TGTGCCAGCTCCGGACAGAAAAATGAAAAACTGTTTTTT. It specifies CASSGQKNEKLFF.

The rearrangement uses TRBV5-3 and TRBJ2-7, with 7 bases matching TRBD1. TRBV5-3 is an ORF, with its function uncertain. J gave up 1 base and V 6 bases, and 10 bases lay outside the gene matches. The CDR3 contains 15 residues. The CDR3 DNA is TGTGCCAGAAAGGGGCAGGACAGGATTTCCTACGAGCAGTACTTC. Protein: CARKGQDRISYEQYF.

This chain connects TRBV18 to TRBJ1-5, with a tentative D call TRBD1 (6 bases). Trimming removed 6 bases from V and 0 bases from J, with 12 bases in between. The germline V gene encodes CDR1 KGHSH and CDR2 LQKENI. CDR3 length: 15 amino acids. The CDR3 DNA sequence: TGTGCCAGCTCGCACGGACAGCCTAGCAATCAGCCCCAGCATTTT. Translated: CASSHGQPSNQPQHF.

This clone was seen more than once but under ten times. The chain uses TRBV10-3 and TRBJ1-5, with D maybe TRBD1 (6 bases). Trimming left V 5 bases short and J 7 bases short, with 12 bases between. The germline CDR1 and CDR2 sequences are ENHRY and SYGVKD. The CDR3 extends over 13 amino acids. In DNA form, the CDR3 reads TGTGCCATCAGTCAACAGGGCGACCAGCCCCAGCATTTT. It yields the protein CAISQQGDQPQHF.

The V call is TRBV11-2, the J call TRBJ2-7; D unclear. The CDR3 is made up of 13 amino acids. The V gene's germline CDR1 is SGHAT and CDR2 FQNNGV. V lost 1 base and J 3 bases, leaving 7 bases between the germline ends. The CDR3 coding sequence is TGTGCCAGCAGCTTAGGGCGGTACTACGAGCAGTACTTC. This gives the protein CASSLGRYYEQYF.

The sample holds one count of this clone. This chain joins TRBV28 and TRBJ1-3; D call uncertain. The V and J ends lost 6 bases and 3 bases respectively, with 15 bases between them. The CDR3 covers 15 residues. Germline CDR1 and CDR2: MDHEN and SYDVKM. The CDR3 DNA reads TGTGCCAGCAGCCTAACCCGGGGAGGTGGAAACACCATATATTTT. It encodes CASSLTRGGGNTIYF.

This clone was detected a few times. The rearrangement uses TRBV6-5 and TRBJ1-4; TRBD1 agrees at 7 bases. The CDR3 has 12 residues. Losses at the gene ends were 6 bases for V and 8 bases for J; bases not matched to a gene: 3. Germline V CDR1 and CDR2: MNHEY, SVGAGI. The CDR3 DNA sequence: TGTGCCAGCAGGGCACAGGGGGAAAAACTGTTTTTT. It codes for CASRAQGEKLFF.

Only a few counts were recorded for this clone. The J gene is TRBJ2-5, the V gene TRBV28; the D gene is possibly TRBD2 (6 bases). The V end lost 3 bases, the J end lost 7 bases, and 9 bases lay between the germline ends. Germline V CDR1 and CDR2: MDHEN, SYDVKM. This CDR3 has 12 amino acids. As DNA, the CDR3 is TGTGCCAGCAGTTTGCTGGGGGGGACCCAGTACTTC. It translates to CASSLLGGTQYF.

The DNA for the CDR3 is TGTGCCAGCAGTAGGGGACAGGGGGCCGTCTATGGCTACACCTTC. Protein: CASSRGQGAVYGYTF. V and J are TRBV6-4 and TRBJ1-2, with 12 bases identical to TRBD1. Germline lookup yields CDR1 MRHNA and CDR2 SNTAGT. The ends lost 5 bases at V and 4 bases at J; junction bases unmatched: 5. The CDR3 length is 15 residues.

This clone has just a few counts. The CDR3 bases are TGTGCCAGCAGCCCCAGGCTACAGAGCAGGGGCTACACCTTC. Amino acid sequence: CASSPRLQSRGYTF. The chain uses TRBV14 and TRBJ1-2, with D unclear. Germline values: CDR1 SGHDN, CDR2 FVKESK. The CDR3 loop spans 14 amino acids. The V end was cut by 4 bases, the J end by 8 bases, with 17 bases between.

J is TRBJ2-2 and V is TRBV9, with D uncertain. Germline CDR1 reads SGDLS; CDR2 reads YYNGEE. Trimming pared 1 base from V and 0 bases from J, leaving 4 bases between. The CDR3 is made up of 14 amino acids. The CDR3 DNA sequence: TGTGCCAGCAGCGTAATAGCGAACACCGGGGAGCTGTTTTTT. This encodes CASSVIANTGELFF.

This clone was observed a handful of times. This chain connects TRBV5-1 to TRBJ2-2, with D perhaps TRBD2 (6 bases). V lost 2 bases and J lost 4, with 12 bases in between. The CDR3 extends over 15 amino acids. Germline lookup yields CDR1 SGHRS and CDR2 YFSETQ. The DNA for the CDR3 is TGCGCCAGCAGCTTTGGAGGGCCTTCCACCGGGGAGCTGTTTTTT. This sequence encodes CASSFGGPSTGELFF.

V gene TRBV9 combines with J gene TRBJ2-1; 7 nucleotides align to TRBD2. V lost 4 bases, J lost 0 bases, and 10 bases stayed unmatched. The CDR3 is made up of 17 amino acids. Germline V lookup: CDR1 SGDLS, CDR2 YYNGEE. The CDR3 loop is CASSLSAGGNSYNEQFF. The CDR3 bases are TGTGCCAGCAGCCTCTCAGCCGGGGGGAACTCCTACAATGAGCAGTTCTTC.

CDR3 nucleotide sequence: TGTGCCAGCAGTTTCGCCGGGACAGGGTTCGGCTATGGCTACACCTTC. Translated, it gives CASSFAGTGFGYGYTF. The chain combines TRBV6-6 with TRBJ1-2; 9 bases align to TRBD1. The junction had 10 bases not matched to a gene; V was cut back by 4 bases and J by 4 bases. The CDR3 sequence is 16 residues long. CDR1 is MNHNY, CDR2 SVGAGI, per germline (reference sequence).

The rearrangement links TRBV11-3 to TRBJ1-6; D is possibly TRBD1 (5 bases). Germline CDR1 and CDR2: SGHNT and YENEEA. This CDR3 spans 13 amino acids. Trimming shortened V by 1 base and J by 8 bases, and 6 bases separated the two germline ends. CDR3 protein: CASSLAGDSPLHF. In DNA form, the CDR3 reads TGTGCCAGCAGCTTAGCGGGGGATTCACCCCTCCACTTT.

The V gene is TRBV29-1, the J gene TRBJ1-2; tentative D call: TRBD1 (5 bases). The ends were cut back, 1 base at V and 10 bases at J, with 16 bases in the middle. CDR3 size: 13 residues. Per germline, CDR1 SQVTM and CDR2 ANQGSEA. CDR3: CSVEGGDTEVYTF. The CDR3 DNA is TGCAGCGTTGAAGGGGGCGACACCGAGGTCTACACCTTC. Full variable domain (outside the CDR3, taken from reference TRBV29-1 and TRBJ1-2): SAVISQKPSRDICQRGTSLTIQCQVDSQVTMMFWYRQQPGQSLTLIATANQGSEATYESGFVIDKFPISRPNLTFSTLTVSNMSPEDSSIYLCSVEGGDTEVYTFGSGTRLTVV.

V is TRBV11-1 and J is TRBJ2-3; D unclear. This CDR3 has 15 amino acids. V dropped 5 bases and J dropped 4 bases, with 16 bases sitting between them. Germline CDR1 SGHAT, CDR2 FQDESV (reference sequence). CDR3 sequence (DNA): TGTGCCAGCAGCCCCACATCAGTAGAGGCAGATACGCAGTATTTT. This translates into CASSPTSVEADTQYF.

The CDR3 protein is CASSPRQGYYGYTF. In nucleotides, the CDR3 is TGTGCCAGCAGCCCTAGACAGGGGTACTATGGCTACACCTTC. The chain has TRBV27 and TRBJ1-2; 8 positions match TRBD1. Germline CDR1 is MNHEY and CDR2 is SMNVEV (reference sequence). The length of the CDR3 is 14 residues. With 6 bases clipped from V and 3 bases from J, the junction kept 6 bases outside the gene matches.

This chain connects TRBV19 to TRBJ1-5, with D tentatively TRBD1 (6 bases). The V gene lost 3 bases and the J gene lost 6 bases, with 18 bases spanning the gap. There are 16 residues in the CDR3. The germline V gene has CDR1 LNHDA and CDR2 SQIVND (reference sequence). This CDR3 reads CASSIGEARGSQPQHF. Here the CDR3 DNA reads TGTGCCAGTAGTATCGGTGAGGCCAGGGGATCTCAGCCCCAGCATTTT.

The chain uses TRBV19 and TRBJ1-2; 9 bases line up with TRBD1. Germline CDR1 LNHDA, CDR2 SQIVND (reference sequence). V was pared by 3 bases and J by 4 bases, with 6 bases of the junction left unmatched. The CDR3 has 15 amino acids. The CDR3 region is CASSIARGQGYGYTF. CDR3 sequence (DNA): TGTGCCAGTAGTATCGCCCGGGGACAGGGCTATGGCTACACCTTC.

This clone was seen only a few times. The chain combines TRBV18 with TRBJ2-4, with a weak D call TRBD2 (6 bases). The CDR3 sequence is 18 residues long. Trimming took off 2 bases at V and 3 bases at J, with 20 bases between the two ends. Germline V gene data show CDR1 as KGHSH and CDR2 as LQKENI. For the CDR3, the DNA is TGTGCCAGCTCACCAAAGGATGGGGGGATAGTAGACAAAAACATTCAGTACTTC. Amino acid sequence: CASSPKDGGIVDKNIQYF.

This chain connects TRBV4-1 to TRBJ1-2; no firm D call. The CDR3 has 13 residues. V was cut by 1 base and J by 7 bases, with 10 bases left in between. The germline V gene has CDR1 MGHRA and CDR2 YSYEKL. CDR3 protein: CASSQVGGSGYTF. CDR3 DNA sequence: TGCGCCAGCAGCCAAGTGGGAGGGTCTGGCTACACCTTC.

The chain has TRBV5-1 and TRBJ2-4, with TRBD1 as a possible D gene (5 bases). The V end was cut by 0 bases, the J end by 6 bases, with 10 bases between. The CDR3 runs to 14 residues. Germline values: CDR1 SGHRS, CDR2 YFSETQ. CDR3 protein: CASSLEARGNIQYF. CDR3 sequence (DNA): TGCGCCAGCAGCTTGGAGGCTAGGGGAAACATTCAGTACTTC.